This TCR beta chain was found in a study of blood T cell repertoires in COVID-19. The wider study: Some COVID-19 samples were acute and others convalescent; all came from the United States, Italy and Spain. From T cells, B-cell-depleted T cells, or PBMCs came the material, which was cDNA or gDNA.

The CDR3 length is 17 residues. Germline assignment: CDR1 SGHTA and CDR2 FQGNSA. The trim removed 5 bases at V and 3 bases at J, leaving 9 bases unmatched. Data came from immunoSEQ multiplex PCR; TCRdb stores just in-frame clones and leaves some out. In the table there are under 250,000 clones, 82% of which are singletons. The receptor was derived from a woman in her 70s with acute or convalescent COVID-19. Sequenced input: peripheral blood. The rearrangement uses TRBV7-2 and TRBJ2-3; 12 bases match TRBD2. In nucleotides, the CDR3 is TGTGCCAGCAGCCCCGGGACTAGCGGGTTGGGGACAGATACGCAGTATTTT. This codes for CASSPGTSGLGTDTQYF.